One and the same sample provided the 7 T cell receptor beta chains below, sequenced in a study of blood T cell repertoires in COVID-19. Sequenced by immunoSEQ multiplex PCR; TCRdb stores in-frame clones only, minus some. The table shows about 120,000 clones, with roughly 90% occurring only once. Sequenced: peripheral blood. These receptors were taken from a woman of 80 years or more with acute or convalescent COVID-19.

As DNA, the CDR3 is TGTGCCAGCAGTGGAAGTGGGAGGGGTGAGACCCAGTACTTC. It encodes CASSGSGRGETQYF. The genes are TRBV25-1 and TRBJ2-5; 7 positions match TRBD2. CDR3 length: 14 residues. CDR1 and CDR2 from the germline V gene are MGHDK and SYGVNS. The ends lost 4 bases at V and 5 bases at J; junction bases unmatched: 7. The full variable domain, with the rest looked up from reference TRBV25-1 and TRBJ2-5, is EADIYQTPRYLVIGTGKKITLECSQTMGHDKMYWYQQDPGMELHLIHYSYGVNSTEKGDLSSESTVSRIRTEHFPLTLESARPSHTSQYLCASSGSGRGETQYFGPGTRLLVL.

The V and J genes are TRBV12-5 and TRBJ1-2; the D gene is possibly TRBD1 (5 bases). CDR3 length equals 16 residues. CDR1 is LGHNT, CDR2 FRNRAP, per germline. Trimming cost V 6 bases and J 6 bases, with 23 bases left between them. The chain's CDR3 is CASGTSVRGSANGYTF. Written as DNA, the CDR3 is TGTGCTAGTGGAACCTCTGTAAGGGGTAGTGCAAATGGCTACACCTTC.

This chain connects TRBV5-4 to TRBJ2-5, with D uncertain. The CDR3 is 13 residues long. CDR1 and CDR2 from the germline V gene are SGHNT and YYREEE (reference sequence). V shed 4 bases and J shed 2 bases, with 9 bases lying between them. CDR3: CASSSYQQETQYF. CDR3 bases: TGTGCCAGCAGCAGTTACCAGCAAGAGACCCAGTACTTC.

The chain joins TRBV6-4 to TRBJ1-2; D unclear. The germline V gene has CDR1 MRHNA and CDR2 SNTAGT. This CDR3 is built from 14 residues. V was cut by 7 bases and J by 2 bases, with 14 bases left in between. The CDR3 is CASNSWYANYGYTF. The CDR3 nucleotides are TGTGCCAGCAACTCTTGGTATGCGAACTATGGCTACACCTTC.

The J gene is TRBJ1-5, the V gene TRBV6-5, with TRBD1 identical over 7 bases. After removal of 8 bases from V and 2 bases from J, the junction contained 6 bases not matched to a gene. The CDR3 has 14 amino acids. Germline lookup yields CDR1 MNHEY and CDR2 SVGAGI. The CDR3 here is CASGPGQRNQPQHF. The CDR3 DNA is TGTGCCAGCGGCCCGGGACAGCGCAATCAGCCCCAGCATTTT.

The J gene is TRBJ1-3, the V gene TRBV5-1; D is unresolved. This CDR3 spans 15 amino acids. Deletions cut 0 bases from V and 0 bases from J, with 7 bases between. CDR1 is SGHRS, CDR2 YFSETQ, per germline. The CDR3 reads CASSLGTASGNTIYF. The CDR3 nucleotides read TGCGCCAGCAGCTTGGGAACAGCCTCTGGAAACACCATATATTTT. The full variable domain, completed using reference TRBV5-1 and TRBJ1-3, is KAGVTQTPRYLIKTRGQQVTLSCSPISGHRSVSWYQQTPGQGLQFLFEYFSETQRNKGNFPGRFSGRQFSNSRSEMNVSTLELGDSALYLCASSLGTASGNTIYFGEGSWLTVV.

This rearrangement joins TRBV7-9 to TRBJ1-2, with 7 nucleotides matching TRBD1. Looked up from germline, CDR1 is SEHNR and CDR2 is FQNEAQ (reference sequence). The CDR3 extends over 14 amino acids. J gave up 2 bases and V 5 bases, and 5 bases lay outside the gene matches. CDR3 protein: CASSVRDRNYGYTF. The DNA for the CDR3 is TGTGCCAGCAGCGTCCGGGACAGAAACTATGGCTACACCTTC.